This TCR beta chain was recorded in a study of OX40 agonist ivuxolimab in advanced cancers. The data were produced by immunoSEQ multiplex PCR, yet TCRdb's version contains in-frame clones alone and is incomplete. The table shows tens of thousands of clones, with about 83% occurring only once. This receptor was taken from an adult with an advanced solid tumor such as melanoma, head and neck, liver or kidney cancer. The sample in question was CD4+ or CD8+ T cells sorted from blood, obtained in a trial of the OX40 agonist ivuxolimab.

In DNA form, the CDR3 reads TGTGCCAGCAGTGAAGATTTAGGGAGGAGTGAAAAACTGTTTTTT. It codes for CASSEDLGRSEKLFF. The rearrangement links TRBV2 to TRBJ1-4, with D hard to call. The V and J ends lost 1 base and 7 bases respectively, with 13 bases between them. The CDR3 totals 15 residues. Per the germline V gene, CDR1 is SNHLY and CDR2 is FYNNEI.